This record concerns one T cell receptor beta chain sequence. Its cognate antigen is unknown. This sample stems from a study of cytomegalovirus exposure and HLA in healthy donors. As for the study in general: Previous work identified 95 million to 140 million unique TCR beta sequences from around 200 million T cells. Genotyping showed 75% to 90% of 350 to 400 donors falling in the Caucasian-associated ancestry cluster. Study-wide findings and caveats: Reports indicated that the classifier achieved high specificity and sensitivity in diagnosing cytomegalovirus status. There was a cluster of highly shared sequence variants that was likely a sequencing artifact.

V dropped 3 bases and J dropped 2; count of bases not matched to a gene: 10. The CDR3 spans 17 residues. Germline V lookup: CDR1 SGHVS, CDR2 FQNEAQ. Primers included in the PCR were 60 Vbeta and 13 Jbeta primers. The data were produced by immunoSEQ multiplex PCR, yet TCRdb's version contains in-frame clones alone and is incomplete. Of 37,000 or so clones detected, more than 80% appear once; the ten largest clones hold about 9.3%. The chain uses TRBV7-8 and TRBJ1-3; 7 bases agree with TRBD1. The sample was PBMCs. The sequence was obtained from a middle-aged woman in good health and CMV-seronegative. The CDR3: CASSFTTSGQPGNTIYF. Written as DNA, the CDR3 is TGTGCCAGCAGCTTCACTACTTCGGGACAGCCTGGAAACACCATATATTTT. Based on the CDR3 plus reference TRBV7-8 and TRBJ1-3, the full variable domain is GAGVSQSPRYKVAKRGQDVALRCDPISGHVSLFWYQQALGQGPEFLTYFQNEAQLDKSGLPSDRFFAERPEGSVSTLKIQRTQQEDSAVYLCASSFTTSGQPGNTIYFGEGSWLTVV.